A selection of T cell receptor beta chains follows, all from one sample in a study of blood T cells in healthy people across ages. One entry per CDR3 protein, called by TCRdb with MiXCR from the 5' RACE reads. The repertoire includes roughly 700,000 distinct CDR3 sequences, approximately 31% of them detected once, and 15% sits in the top ten. Sequencing was done on a sample of blood. These receptors all come from a woman at least 80 years old in good health. The CDR3 runs from the conserved cysteine through the conserved F or W. A D gene is named only where the DNA matches it firmly. Not all rows give a size; the values are once, few, many and, for expanded clones, a class.

J | D | V | size | CDR3 | DNA
TRBJ1-2 | . | TRBV3-1 | . | CASSQGGAGHGYTF | TGTGCCAGCAGCCAAGGCGGGGCAGGTCATGGCTACACCTTC
TRBJ2-3 | TRBD1 | TRBV10-3 | many | CAISGQGWTDTQYF | TGTGCCATCAGCGGACAGGGGTGGACAGATACGCAGTATTTT
TRBJ1-2 | TRBD1 | TRBV15 | . | CATSFRQGINGYTF | TGTGCCACCAGCTTTCGACAGGGGATAAATGGCTACACCTTC
TRBJ1-1 | . | TRBV20-1 | . | CSARGWNTEAFF | TGCAGTGCTAGGGGCTGGAACACTGAAGCTTTCTTT
TRBJ2-1 | . | TRBV5-6 | many | CASSSGGGARNEQFF | TGTGCCAGCAGCTCCGGAGGGGGGGCCAGGAATGAGCAGTTCTTC
TRBJ2-2 | . | TRBV5-1 | . | CASSSTVPNTGELFF | TGCGCCAGCAGCTCCACAGTCCCGAACACCGGGGAGCTGTTTTTT
TRBJ2-1 | . | TRBV4-2 | many | CASSQDGGTLYNEQFF | TGTGCCAGCAGCCAAGATGGAGGGACTCTATACAATGAGCAGTTCTTC
TRBJ1-1 | . | TRBV29-1 | many | CSVELPTRHTEAFF | TGCAGCGTTGAGCTCCCCACACGGCACACTGAAGCTTTCTTT
TRBJ1-1 | . | TRBV9 | many | CASSVDVYTEAFF | TGTGCCAGCAGCGTAGACGTGTACACTGAAGCTTTCTTT
TRBJ1-1 | TRBD1 | TRBV14 | . | CASSHRQGGGTEAFF | TGTGCCAGCAGCCACCGACAGGGAGGGGGCACTGAAGCTTTCTTT
TRBJ1-1 | . | TRBV4-1 | . | CASSPSGTRKLNTEAFF | TGCGCCAGCAGCCCCTCAGGCACCCGAAAGCTGAACACTGAAGCTTTCTTT
TRBJ2-7 | TRBD1 | TRBV20-1 | many | CSASYPRQGINHEQYF | TGCAGTGCTAGTTACCCCCGACAGGGTATTAATCACGAGCAGTACTTC
TRBJ1-1 | . | TRBV20-1 | . | CGAKYRDGPNTEAFF | TGCGGTGCTAAATACAGGGACGGCCCGAACACTGAAGCTTTCTTT
TRBJ2-1 | . | TRBV3-1 | . | CASSHFGETQFF | TGTGCCAGCAGCCACTTCGGAGAGACCCAGTTCTTC
TRBJ2-5 | TRBD2 | TRBV7-6 | many | CASSFNHRGGETQYF | TGTGCCAGCAGCTTTAACCACCGGGGGGGGGAGACCCAGTACTTC
TRBJ2-5 | . | TRBV20-1 | . | CSARAPHRQYF | TGCAGTGCTAGAGCACCACATCGGCAGTACTTC
TRBJ2-5 | . | TRBV12-3/TRBV12-4 | . | CASSRKGGKEQYF | TGTGCCAGCAGTCGTAAGGGGGGCAAAGAGCAGTACTTC
TRBJ1-2 | TRBD1 | TRBV29-1 | . | CSVRDRINYGYTF | TGCAGCGTCCGGGACAGGATTAACTATGGCTACACCTTC
TRBJ2-5 | TRBD2 | TRBV19 | . | CASSTGGNNQETQYF | TGTGCCAGTAGTACGGGGGGGAATAATCAAGAGACCCAGTACTTC
TRBJ2-1 | . | TRBV9 | . | CASSPRGINEQFF | TGTGCCAGCAGCCCGAGGGGGATCAATGAGCAGTTCTTC
TRBJ1-1 | . | TRBV4-1 | many | CASSQGWGADTEAFF | TGCGCCAGCAGCCAAGGGTGGGGGGCAGACACTGAAGCTTTCTTT
TRBJ2-3 | TRBD1 | TRBV15 | few | CATSRGGGSNTQYF | TGTGCCACCAGCAGAGGAGGGGGCTCAAATACGCAGTATTTT
TRBJ2-1 | TRBD1 | TRBV14 | many | CASSRATGGIYNEQFF | TGTGCCAGCAGCCGGGCGACAGGGGGCATCTACAATGAGCAGTTCTTC
TRBJ2-3 | . | TRBV20-1 | many | CSARDPHGDLGRTDTQYF | TGCAGTGCTAGAGACCCCCATGGGGACCTCGGGCGTACAGATACGCAGTATTTT
TRBJ2-7 | . | TRBV20-1 | many | CSARVQGNYEQYF | TGCAGTGCTAGAGTTCAGGGAAACTACGAGCAGTACTTC
TRBJ2-3 | . | TRBV12-3/TRBV12-4 | . | CASSLGASTGTQYF | TGTGCCAGCAGTTTGGGGGCGAGCACAGGTACGCAGTATTTT
TRBJ2-3 | . | TRBV9 | few | CASSVAGAGETDTQYF | TGTGCCAGCAGCGTAGCGGGGGCCGGGGAAACAGATACGCAGTATTTT
TRBJ2-3 | . | TRBV20-1 | many | CSARDRTSPRTDTQYF | TGCAGTGCTAGAGATAGGACCTCACCCAGGACAGATACGCAGTATTTT
TRBJ1-1 | . | TRBV21-1 | . | CASSKPDYQHNTEAFF | TGTGCCAGCAGCAAACCGGATTACCAGCACAACACTGAAGCTTTCTTT
TRBJ1-5 | . | TRBV6-1 | . | CASKEKFQGGNQPQHF | TGTGCCAGCAAGGAGAAATTTCAGGGTGGCAATCAGCCCCAGCATTTT
TRBJ2-1 | . | TRBV7-8 | . | CASSIIQGYEQFF | TGTGCCAGCAGCATAATACAGGGCTATGAGCAGTTCTTC
TRBJ2-7 | . | TRBV20-1 | once | CSARVFRLQEGSYEQYF | TGCAGTGCTAGAGTTTTTAGGTTGCAGGAGGGCTCCTACGAGCAGTACTTC
TRBJ1-5 | . | TRBV4-1 | . | CASSQERASGFNQPQHF | TGCGCCAGCAGCCAAGAGAGGGCCTCGGGGTTCAATCAGCCCCAGCATTTT
TRBJ1-6 | . | TRBV6-5 | many | CASSYSGHLNSPLHF | TGTGCCAGCAGTTACTCTGGGCATTTAAATTCACCCCTCCACTTT
TRBJ2-7 | . | TRBV30 | . | CAWSVGKGPPYNEQYF | TGTGCCTGGAGTGTTGGTAAAGGGCCACCCTACAATGAGCAGTACTTC
TRBJ1-6 | . | TRBV7-2 | many | CASSLRGDNSPLHF | TGTGCCAGCAGCTTAAGGGGAGATAATTCACCCCTCCACTTT
TRBJ2-7 | . | TRBV28 | . | CASTYTAPIYEQYF | TGTGCCAGTACTTATACGGCCCCTATCTACGAGCAGTACTTC
TRBJ2-1 | . | TRBV7-2 | . | CASSLVGPGNEQFF | TGTGCCAGCAGCTTAGTAGGGCCGGGAAACGAGCAGTTCTTC
TRBJ1-1 | . | TRBV5-1 | . | CASSVSGTTNTEAFF | TGCGCCAGCAGCGTCTCCGGGACAACAAACACTGAAGCTTTCTTT
TRBJ2-3 | . | TRBV29-1 | once | CSVAASLSTDTQYF | TGCAGCGTCGCAGCTAGCTTATCCACAGATACGCAGTATTTT
TRBJ2-6 | . | TRBV3-1 | few | CASSQVSGANVPTF | TGTGCCAGCAGCCAAGTCTCTGGGGCCAACGTCCCGACTTTC
TRBJ2-3 | . | TRBV10-3 | many | CATRLEATTGNTQYF | TGTGCCACCCGTCTTGAGGCCACAACGGGGAATACGCAGTATTTT
TRBJ2-5 | TRBD2 | TRBV5-1 | many | CASSPGTSIETQYF | TGCGCCAGCAGCCCGGGGACTAGCATCGAGACCCAGTACTTC
TRBJ2-3 | TRBD2 | TRBV20-1 | many | CSARYTHTRGDSDTQYF | TGCAGTGCTAGATATACTCACACCCGGGGGGACTCAGATACGCAGTATTTT
TRBJ2-5 | . | TRBV28 | . | CASSPALSADRETQYF | TGTGCCAGCAGTCCCGCGTTATCGGCCGATAGGGAGACCCAGTACTTC
TRBJ1-5 | TRBD1 | TRBV27 | . | CASSLRGHYSNQPQHF | TGTGCCAGCAGTTTAAGGGGGCATTATAGCAATCAGCCCCAGCATTTT